This T cell receptor beta chain was identified in a study of shared clonotypes between healthy human individuals. Study findings and constraints: Some naive CD4 clonotypes, around 4.9%, turned up in common across a handful of donors.

For sorted subsets, about 190 ng DNA per replicate equaled roughly 29,000 T cell genomes. The table came from immunoSEQ multiplex PCR; TCRdb's copy has only in-frame clones and leaves some out. The data contain over 850,000 clones, around 78% of them singletons. CDR3 length: 11 residues. Trimming took 6 bases from V and 0 from J, leaving 4 bases between them. In germline, CDR1 is DFQATT, CDR2 SNEGSKA (reference sequence). Details on this clone: The antigen is not known.

The source is a man aged 18 to 30 in good health. Some clones in this sample may be carry-over from other donors' samples. This chain joins TRBV20-1 and TRBJ2-3; D is unclear. The sample consisted of memory CD4+ T cells from PBMCs. Subset indicated: CD45RA-negative fraction. CDR3 bases: TGCAGTGCCAGGAGCACAGATACGCAGTATTTT. It yields the protein CSARSTDTQYF.